These T cell receptor beta chains were read from a single sample in a study of blood T cell repertoires in COVID-19. Repertoires were generated with immunoSEQ multiplex PCR, while TCRdb's copy carries only in-frame clones and drops some. This table holds around 470,000 clones, roughly 91% found once. The material sequenced was PBMCs or T cells enriched from blood (not recorded which). The receptors were sampled from a man aged 18 to 30 who had recovered from COVID-19. The conserved cysteine and the conserved F or W are not part of the CDR3 here. A D gene is named only where the DNA matches it firmly.

v_call	j_call	d_call	cdr3_aa
TRBV24-1	TRBJ1-2	TRBD1	ATSPGQGPYGYT
TRBV7-8	TRBJ2-3	.	ASSWGLSHTDTQY
TRBV5-1	TRBJ2-1	TRBD2	ASSASGVSYNEQF
TRBV7-9	TRBJ2-7	TRBD1	ASSPDRGDEQY
TRBV7-8	TRBJ1-4	.	ASSLDPPGDEKLF
TRBV7-2	TRBJ1-1	.	ASSFWGGKNTEAF
TRBV5-1	TRBJ2-3	.	ASSLEGQRTDTQY
TRBV3-1/TRBV3-2	TRBJ1-2	.	ASSQHLSYGYT
TRBV24-1	TRBJ2-7	.	ATSDPRTAPYEQY
TRBV27	TRBJ1-1	.	ASSPTRGPGAEAF
TRBV7-9	TRBJ2-5	.	ASSLIAEETQY
TRBV28	TRBJ2-5	TRBD1	ASSLGTGGLETQY
TRBV3-1/TRBV3-2	TRBJ2-2	TRBD1	ASSSDRGPGELF
TRBV19	TRBJ2-7	.	ASRPSSRASYEQY
TRBV10-3	TRBJ1-2	TRBD1	AISVRQGAGGYT
TRBV5-1	TRBJ2-5	.	ASSLVPGTETQY
TRBV5-1	TRBJ2-1	.	ASSLEAPLYNEQF
TRBV28	TRBJ1-3	.	ASSFPPGTGNTIY
TRBV2	TRBJ1-6	.	ASTPGGTSPLH
TRBV10-3	TRBJ2-3	TRBD2	AISDGLAGGY
TRBV7-2	TRBJ2-7	.	ASSLIGPGEQY
TRBV9	TRBJ2-7	.	ASTFYEQY